The 20 T cell receptor beta chains reported below all come from one sample, sequenced in a study of identical twins. TCRdb independently ran MiXCR on the 5' RACE reads; one entry per CDR3 protein. The table records around 530,000 distinct CDR3 sequences, around 15% of them present only once. These data were likewise used in another study, on yellow fever vaccine responses in identical twins.

Material: CD4+ T cells sorted from blood. These receptors were taken from a woman aged 18-30 years in good health.

This clonotype turned up a few times. The J gene is TRBJ2-1, the V gene TRBV10-3, with TRBD2 matching 13 bases. This CDR3 spans 13 amino acids. The J segment lost 5 bases and the V segment lost 9 bases, leaving 1 base of the junction unmatched. Germline V gene lookup returns CDR1 ENHRY and CDR2 SYGVKD. The CDR3 spells CAILAGGDNEQFF. The CDR3 DNA is TGTGCCATACTAGCGGGGGGGGACAATGAGCAGTTCTTC.

This clonotype came up a few times. This chain uses TRBV5-1 with TRBJ2-2; maybe TRBD2 (5 bases). Trimming took off 4 bases at V and 2 bases at J, with 15 bases between the two ends. The germline V gene has CDR1 SGHRS and CDR2 YFSETQ. This CDR3 has 16 amino acids. The CDR3 spells CASSRYLATNTGELFF. CDR3 coding DNA: TGCGCCAGCAGCCGATACCTAGCAACTAACACCGGGGAGCTGTTTTTT.

In its sample, this clonotype was seen a few times. V and J are TRBV5-1 and TRBJ2-1; 10 bases are a match to TRBD2. The germline gives CDR1 SGHRS, CDR2 YFSETQ. Trimming at V came to 4 bases and at J to 9 bases, leaving 13 bases not matched to a gene. The length of the CDR3 is 16 residues. The CDR3 coding sequence is TGCGCCAGCAGCCCAGATCAGGGACTAGCGAGGGGTGAGCAGTTCTTC. Its protein is CASSPDQGLARGEQFF. The complete variable domain, with remaining parts taken from reference TRBV5-1 and TRBJ2-1, reads KAGVTQTPRYLIKTRGQQVTLSCSPISGHRSVSWYQQTPGQGLQFLFEYFSETQRNKGNFPGRFSGRQFSNSRSEMNVSTLELGDSALYLCASSPDQGLARGEQFFGPGTRLTVL.

The chain carries TRBV3-1 and TRBJ1-1, with D possibly TRBD1 on 6 matching bases. Trimming pared 1 base from V and 4 bases from J, leaving 13 bases between. Germline CDR1 is LGHDT and CDR2 is YNNKEL (reference sequence). CDR3 length equals 15 residues. The CDR3 loop reads CASSQGPSQGTEAFF. The CDR3 DNA sequence: TGTGCCAGCAGCCAAGGGCCCTCACAGGGCACTGAAGCTTTCTTT.

The sample holds a few counts of this clonotype. The CDR3 reads CASSFVGLGGEQFF. CDR3 nucleotides: TGTGCCAGCAGCTTCGTTGGACTAGGGGGCGAGCAGTTCTTC. The V gene is TRBV7-2, the J gene TRBJ2-1; perhaps D is TRBD1 or TRBD2 (7 bases each). CDR3 length: 14 residues. The V end was cut by 3 bases, the J end by 10 bases, with 16 bases between. Germline CDR1 and CDR2: SGHTA and FQGNSA.

This clonotype showed up just a few times. The chain recombines TRBV2 with TRBJ2-1; D unresolved. CDR1 and CDR2 (germline): SNHLY, FYNNEI. The CDR3 has 12 amino acids. Trimming took off 2 bases at V and 9 bases at J, with 8 bases between the two ends. The CDR3 is CASSELGLEQFF. The DNA of the CDR3 is TGTGCCAGCAGTGAATTAGGTCTTGAGCAGTTCTTC.

This clonotype was seen a handful of times. The V gene is TRBV5-1, the J gene TRBJ1-1; no clear D. Deletions cut 1 base from V and 3 bases from J, with 7 bases between. Looked up from germline, CDR1 is SGHRS and CDR2 is YFSETQ. This CDR3 has 13 residues. CDR3 sequence reads: CASSLYGDTEAFF. DNA for the CDR3: TGCGCCAGCAGCTTGTACGGCGACACTGAAGCTTTCTTT.

About this clonotype: A read error may account for a junction end that differs from germline. The CDR3: CCARGSSASGSPDTQYF. For the CDR3, the DNA is TGCTGTGCTAGAGGATCTAGCGCGAGTGGATCCCCAGATACGCAGTATTTT. The chain has TRBV20-1 and TRBJ2-3; TRBD2 is a possible D gene (6 bases). CDR1 and CDR2 from the germline V gene are DFQATT and SNEGSKA (reference sequence). CDR3 length equals 17 residues.

CDR3: CASSPDRAMETQYF. CDR3 coding DNA: TGTGCCAGCAGCCCGGACAGGGCGATGGAGACCCAGTACTTC. The chain links TRBV7-9 to TRBJ2-5, with 8 bases lining up with TRBD1. Trimming at V came to 5 bases and at J to 5 bases, leaving 7 bases not matched to a gene. This CDR3 is 14 amino acids long. Looked up from germline, CDR1 is SEHNR and CDR2 is FQNEAQ (reference sequence).

This chain joins TRBV19 and TRBJ2-2; 8 bases map to TRBD1. The CDR3 consists of 14 residues. Germline-derived CDR1 and CDR2 are LNHDA and SQIVND (reference sequence). Losses at the gene ends were 10 bases for V and 5 bases for J; bases not matched to a gene: 9. The DNA of the CDR3 is TGTGCCACCAAACCCCGACAGGGGACCGGGGAGCTGTTTTTT. This translates into CATKPRQGTGELFF. The full variable domain, rest sourced from reference TRBV19 and TRBJ2-2, is DGGITQSPKYLFRKEGQNVTLSCEQNLNHDAMYWYRQDPGQGLRLIYYSQIVNDFQKGDIAEGYSVSREKKESFPLTVTSAQKNPTAFYLCATKPRQGTGELFFGEGSRLTVL.

This clonotype was counted between two and nine times. The rearrangement joins TRBV24-1 to TRBJ2-1, with 9 nucleotides matching TRBD2. This CDR3 is built from 15 residues. CDR1 is KGHDR, CDR2 SFDVKD, per germline. Trimming cost V 1 base and J 6 bases; bases outside gene matches: 3. DNA for the CDR3: TGTGCCACCAGTGATTTCGCGGGGGGGCGCAATGAGCAGTTCTTC. Translation gives CATSDFAGGRNEQFF.

The chain recombines TRBV21-1 with TRBJ2-3. TRBV21-1 has pseudogene status. The CDR3 runs 15 residues. The CDR3 sequence: CASSQKTSPWDTQYF. The CDR3 nucleotides read TGTGCCAGCAGCCAAAAGACAAGCCCGTGGGATACGCAGTATTTT.

This clonotype was counted a few times. The chain employs TRBV6-1 and TRBJ2-3, with 12 bases that match TRBD2. Germline V gene lookup returns CDR1 MNHNS and CDR2 SASEGT. Unmatched junction bases numbered 8, after V lost 6 bases and J lost 4 bases. The CDR3 covers 16 residues. CDR3 DNA: TGTGCCAGCAGCCAAACTAGCGGGGGGCAGGCAGATACGCAGTATTTT. Encoded protein: CASSQTSGGQADTQYF.

This clonotype was found a few times. The rearrangement uses TRBV20-1 and TRBJ2-1; TRBD1 matches 9 bases. The CDR3 totals 19 residues. V was clipped by 1 base and J by 6 bases; unmatched bases: 19. Germline CDR1 DFQATT, CDR2 SNEGSKA (reference sequence). The CDR3 sequence is CSARGQGVRRVRAGNEQFF. In DNA, the CDR3 is TGCAGTGCTAGAGGACAGGGGGTGAGGCGGGTAAGGGCCGGCAATGAGCAGTTCTTC.

This clonotype turned up a few times. DNA for the CDR3: TGTGCCATCAGTGAGTCGTCTAGCGGGGGGGCGAATGAGCAGTTCTTC. Translating gives CAISESSSGGANEQFF. The chain has TRBV10-3 and TRBJ2-1; 12 bases match TRBD2. This CDR3 comprises 16 residues. CDR1 and CDR2 (germline): ENHRY, SYGVKD. After removal of 0 bases from V and 7 bases from J, the junction contained 4 bases not matched to a gene.

This clonotype was found a few times. The chain couples TRBV5-5 to TRBJ1-1; TRBD1 matches 10 bases. V shed 3 bases, J shed 3 bases, and the junction held 5 bases outside the gene matches. The CDR3 is 15 amino acids. Per the germline V gene, CDR1 is SGHKS and CDR2 is YYEKEE (reference sequence). The CDR3, as DNA: TGTGCCAGCAGCTCAACCGGGACAGGGGACACTGAAGCTTTCTTT. Amino acid sequence: CASSSTGTGDTEAFF.

As regards this clonotype: At one of its ends the junction is not consistent with the germline gene, which may arise from a read error. This sequence joins TRBV12-3 or TRBV12-4 and TRBJ2-7; TRBD1 matches at 10 bases. The CDR3 sequence is 15 residues long. The CDR3 spells CASSFSIGRQGARRF. For the CDR3, the DNA is TGTGCCAGCAGTTTTTCTATAGGGAGACAGGGGGCCCGTAGGTTC.

This chain connects TRBV7-9 to TRBJ1-1; maybe TRBD1 (6 bases). The V end was cut by 5 bases, the J end by 0 bases, with 13 bases between. CDR1 is SEHNR and CDR2 is FQNEAQ in the germline V gene (reference sequence). The CDR3 is made up of 15 amino acids. The chain's CDR3 is CASSLGTYMNTEAFF. CDR3 coding DNA: TGTGCCAGCAGCCTCGGGACATACATGAACACTGAAGCTTTCTTT.

A few counts support this clonotype. This chain uses TRBV9 with TRBJ2-1, with a possible D match to TRBD1 (5 bases). The V end lost 4 bases, the J end lost 0 bases, and 11 bases lay between the germline ends. Per the germline V gene, CDR1 is SGDLS and CDR2 is YYNGEE. This CDR3 is built from 15 residues. CDR3 bases: TGTGCCAGCAGCCAAGGGGCTACCTCCTACAATGAGCAGTTCTTC. It is translated as CASSQGATSYNEQFF.

This clonotype was detected a few times. The gene calls are TRBV12-3 or TRBV12-4 and TRBJ2-5; D might be TRBD1 (5 bases). Trimming left V 6 bases short and J 5 bases short, with 16 bases between. The CDR3 totals 14 residues. In DNA form, the CDR3 reads TGTGCCAGCAGCCAGCAGGGTGTGTTGGAGACCCAGTACTTC. This gives the protein CASSQQGVLETQYF.